Sequencing of this T cell receptor beta chain was carried out in a study of CD8 T cells in ankylosing spondylitis (dated by TCRdb to about 2017). Background for the entire study: To find TCR variants linked to disease, the study profiled T cell receptor beta repertoires in ankylosing spondylitis patients and healthy donors. Peripheral blood was sampled, and synovial fluid was additionally collected from ankylosing spondylitis patients. The full study cohort comprised around 23 ankylosing spondylitis patients and 85 to 120 healthy donors.

This clonotype was picked up many times. Its specific antigen is unknown. It has no much larger one-base neighbor in the sample; base qualities were not kept. Instrument used: Illumina MiSeq. Quantitative 5'-RACE with molecular barcodes was the method used to prepare the TCR beta libraries. The study's own analysis went as follows. Disease-linked TCR variants were identified with a new computational method built on a probabilistic model of VDJ rearrangement. TCRdb reprocessing: public reads trimmed at Q25 with fastp, clones called with MiXCR, in-frame beta chains kept. Each entry is one CDR3 protein sequence, shown with its most common DNA and genes. TCRdb's processing, not the study's, gives the V and J calls here. The sample table holds about 24,000 distinct CDR3 sequences, of which roughly 13% were seen once. In total, the top ten clones hold around 37% of the sample. Its CDR3 holds 16 amino acids, cysteine through phenylalanine. Only CDR3 DNA remains: 48 bases, in frame from the first base. Trimming leaves V shorter by 7 bases and J shorter by 8 bases, with the junction holding 13 bases beyond the gene matches. CDR1 and CDR2, per the germline V gene (reference sequence), are LNHNV and YYDKDF.

The study at large found these results: Blood from ankylosing spondylitis patients appeared to be characterized by a TCR beta motif composed of 7 to 9 highly homologous amino acid variants. Some TCR beta motif variants had previously been reported in synovial fluid and blood of reactive arthritis patients, which suggested common disease-initiation mechanisms. According to the report, matched synovial fluid samples from ankylosing spondylitis patients were significantly enriched for the disease-linked clones. The disease-linked clones showed a CD8+ phenotype and occurred at relatively low frequencies in peripheral blood.

This receptor was taken from a male donor with ankylosing spondylitis or in good health (not recorded which). Recombination connected TRBV15 to TRBJ2-1; 11 bases in between match TRBD2. Sequencing was carried out using blood. Here is the DNA: TGTGCCACCAACGATGATACTAGCGGGAGTGACGATGAGCAGTTCTTC. Its protein is CATNDDTSGSDDEQFF.